The source of this T cell receptor beta chain is a study of shared clonotypes between healthy human individuals. Assay execution proceeded at the deep level. Genomic DNA per cell subset filled all wells of several immunoSEQ plates. The table came from immunoSEQ multiplex PCR; TCRdb's copy has only in-frame clones and leaves some out. The sample lists around 2,000,000 clones; around 96% were seen once. Study-level points and caveats: Compared with clonotypes that all four donors shared, non-shared clonotypes had lower generation probabilities.

CD8 cells regarded as naive lacked CD45RO, were positively chosen for CCR7, and omitted terminally differentiated effector memory CD45RA+ cells. Donors were healthy HIV-negative adults without recently reported acute infections or vaccinations. The CDR3 sequence is 15 residues long. Germline CDR1 is LNHDA and CDR2 is SQIVND (reference sequence). The V end was cut by 0 bases, the J end by 5 bases, with 13 bases between. Concerning this clone itself: The antigen remains unidentified.

The sequenced sample consisted of naive CD8+ T cells sorted from blood. The clonotype comes from a man aged 18 to 35 in good health. The genes are TRBV19 and TRBJ1-1; D unresolved. DNA of the CDR3: TGTGCCAGTAGTATAGATGACGAAGGGAATACTGAAGCTTTCTTT. Translated: CASSIDDEGNTEAFF.